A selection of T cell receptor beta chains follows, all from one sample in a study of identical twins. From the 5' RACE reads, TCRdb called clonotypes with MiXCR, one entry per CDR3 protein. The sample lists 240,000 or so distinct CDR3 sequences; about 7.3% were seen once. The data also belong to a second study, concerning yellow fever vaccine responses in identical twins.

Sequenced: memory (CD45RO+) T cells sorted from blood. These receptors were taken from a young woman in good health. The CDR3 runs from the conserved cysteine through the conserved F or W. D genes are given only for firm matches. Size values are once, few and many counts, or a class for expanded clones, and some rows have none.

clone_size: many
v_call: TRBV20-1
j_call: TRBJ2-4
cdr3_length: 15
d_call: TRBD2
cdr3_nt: TGCAGTGCTACGGGACTAGCGGGAGGGGGGAACATTCAGTACTTC
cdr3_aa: CSATGLAGGGNIQYF

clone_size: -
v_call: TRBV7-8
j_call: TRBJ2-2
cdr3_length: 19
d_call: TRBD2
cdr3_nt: TGTGCCAGCAGCTTAGTAGCTAGCGGGGGGGCCGCTGCGACCGGGGAGCTGTTTTTT
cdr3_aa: CASSLVASGGAAATGELFF

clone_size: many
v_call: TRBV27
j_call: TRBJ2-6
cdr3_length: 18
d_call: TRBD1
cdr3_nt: TGTGCCAGCAGGGGGACAGCGATACTATACTCTGGGGCCAACGTCCTGACTTTC
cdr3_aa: CASRGTAILYSGANVLTF

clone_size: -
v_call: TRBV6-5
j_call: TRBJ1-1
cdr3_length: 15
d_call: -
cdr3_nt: TGTGCCAGCAGTTACTCGGGGCGGATAACACCTGAAGCTTTCTTT
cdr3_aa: CASSYSGRITPEAFF

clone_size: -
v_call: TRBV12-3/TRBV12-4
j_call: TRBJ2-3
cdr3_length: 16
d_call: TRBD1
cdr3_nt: TGTGCCAGCAGTTTAGCCAGGGGGCCCGTAACAGATACGCAGTATTTT
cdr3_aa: CASSLARGPVTDTQYF

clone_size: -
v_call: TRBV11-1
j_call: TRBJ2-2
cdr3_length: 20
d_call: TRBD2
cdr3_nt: TGTGCCAGCAGCTTAACTCCCCTAGCGGGAGGACCCAGGCGGACCGGGGAGCTGTTTTTT
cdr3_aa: CASSLTPLAGGPRRTGELFF

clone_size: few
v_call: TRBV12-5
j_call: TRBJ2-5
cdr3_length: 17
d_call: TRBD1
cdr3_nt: TGTGCTAGTGGTTCCACCCGCCGCGAGGGGGCTATGGAGACCCAGTACTTC
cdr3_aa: CASGSTRREGAMETQYF

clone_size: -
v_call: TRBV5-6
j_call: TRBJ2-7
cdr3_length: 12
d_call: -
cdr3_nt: TGTGCCAGCAGCTTGTTATCCCTCGAGCAGTACTTC
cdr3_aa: CASSLLSLEQYF

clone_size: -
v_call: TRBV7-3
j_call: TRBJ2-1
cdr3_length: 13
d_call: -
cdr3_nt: TGTGCCAGCAGCAAAACTAGTGATAGTGAGCAGTTCTTC
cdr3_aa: CASSKTSDSEQFF

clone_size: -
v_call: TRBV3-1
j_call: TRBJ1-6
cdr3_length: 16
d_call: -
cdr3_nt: TGTGCCAGCAGCCACCCGACAGGCGGATATAATTCACCCCTCCACTTT
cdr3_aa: CASSHPTGGYNSPLHF

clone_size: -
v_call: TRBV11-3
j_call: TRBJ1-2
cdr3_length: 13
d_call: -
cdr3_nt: TGTGCCAGCAGCCGGGGGGAGAGCTATGGCTACACCTTC
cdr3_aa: CASSRGESYGYTF

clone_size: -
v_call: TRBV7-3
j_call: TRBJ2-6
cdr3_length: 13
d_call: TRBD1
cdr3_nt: TGTGCCAGCAGCCTGGGACAGACCAACGTCCTGACTTTC
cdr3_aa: CASSLGQTNVLTF

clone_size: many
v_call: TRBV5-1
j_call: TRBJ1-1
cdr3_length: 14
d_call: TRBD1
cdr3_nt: TGTGCCAGCAGCTCGACAGGGGCGAACACTGAAGCTTTCTTT
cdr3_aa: CASSSTGANTEAFF

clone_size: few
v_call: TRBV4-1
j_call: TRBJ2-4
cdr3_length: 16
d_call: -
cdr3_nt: TGCGCCAGCAGCCAAGAGGTGGCGGGAGCCAAAAACATTCAGTACTTC
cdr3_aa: CASSQEVAGAKNIQYF

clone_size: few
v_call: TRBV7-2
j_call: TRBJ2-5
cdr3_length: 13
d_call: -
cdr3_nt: TGTGCCAGCAGCTTAAACTTCATAGAGACCCAGTACTTC
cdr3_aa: CASSLNFIETQYF

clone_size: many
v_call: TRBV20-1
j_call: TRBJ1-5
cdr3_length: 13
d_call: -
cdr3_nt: TGCAGTGCTCCTGTCGCCGGCAATCAGCCCCAGCATTTT
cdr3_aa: CSAPVAGNQPQHF

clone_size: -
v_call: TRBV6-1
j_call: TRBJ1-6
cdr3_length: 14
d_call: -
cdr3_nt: TGTGCCAGCAGTCAACGCCCCAATAATTCACCCCTCCACTTT
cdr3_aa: CASSQRPNNSPLHF

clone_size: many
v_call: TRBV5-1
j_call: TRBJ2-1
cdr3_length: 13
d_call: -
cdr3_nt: TGCGCCAGCAGCTGGGGACCCAACAATGAGCAGTTCTTC
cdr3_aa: CASSWGPNNEQFF

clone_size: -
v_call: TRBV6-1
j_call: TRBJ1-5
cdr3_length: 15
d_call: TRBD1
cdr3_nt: TGTGCCAGCAGCCCCGGGGGGAGGGGGCCTCAGCCCCAGCATTTT
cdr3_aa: CASSPGGRGPQPQHF

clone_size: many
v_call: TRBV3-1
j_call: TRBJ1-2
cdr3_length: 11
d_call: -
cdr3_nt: TGTGCCAGCAGCCATCTCTATGGCTACACCTTC
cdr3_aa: CASSHLYGYTF

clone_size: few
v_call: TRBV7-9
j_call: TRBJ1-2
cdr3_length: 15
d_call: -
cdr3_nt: TGTGCCAGCAGCTTCCGACCAGGGTCCTCCTATGGCTACACCTTC
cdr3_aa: CASSFRPGSSYGYTF

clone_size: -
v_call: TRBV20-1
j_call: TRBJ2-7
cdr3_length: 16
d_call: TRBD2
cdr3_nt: TGCAGTGCTAGAGAAGCCGGGACTAGCGGGAGTTACGAGCAGTACTTC
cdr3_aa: CSAREAGTSGSYEQYF

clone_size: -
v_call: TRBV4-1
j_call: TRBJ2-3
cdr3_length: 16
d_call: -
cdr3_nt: TGCGCCAGCAGCCTCATAGGGCGTGCCTCCACAGATACGCAGTATTTT
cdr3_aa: CASSLIGRASTDTQYF

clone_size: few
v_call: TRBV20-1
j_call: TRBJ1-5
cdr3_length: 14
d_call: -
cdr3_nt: TGCAGTGCTAGAAACGGCAGGGAGCACCAGCCCCAGCATTTT
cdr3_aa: CSARNGREHQPQHF

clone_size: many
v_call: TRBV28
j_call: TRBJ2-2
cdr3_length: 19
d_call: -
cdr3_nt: TGTGCCAGCAGTTTATTAGCGGATATCCAGGTTGTCTATGGCGGGGAGCTGTTTTTT
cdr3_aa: CASSLLADIQVVYGGELFF

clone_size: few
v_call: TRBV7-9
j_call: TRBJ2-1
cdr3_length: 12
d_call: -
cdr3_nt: TGTGCCAGCAGGAATGGGGGCAATGAGCAGTTCTTC
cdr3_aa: CASRNGGNEQFF

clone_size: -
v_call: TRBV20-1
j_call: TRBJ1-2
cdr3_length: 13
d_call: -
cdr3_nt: TGCAGTGCTAGAGATCGGGGGCGCTATGGCTACACCTTC
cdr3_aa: CSARDRGRYGYTF

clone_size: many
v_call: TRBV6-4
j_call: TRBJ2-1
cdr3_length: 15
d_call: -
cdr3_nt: TGTGCCAGCAGTGACGTATCGGGGAGCCTCAATGAGCAGTTCTTC
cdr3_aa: CASSDVSGSLNEQFF

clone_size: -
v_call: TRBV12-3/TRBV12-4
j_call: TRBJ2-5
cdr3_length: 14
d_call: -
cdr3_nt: TGTGCCAGCAGTTTAGATGGGGGTGGAGAGACCCAGTACTTC
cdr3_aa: CASSLDGGGETQYF

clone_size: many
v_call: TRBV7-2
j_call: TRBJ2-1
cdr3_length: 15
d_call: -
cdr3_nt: TGTGCCAGCGGAGGGGGGGGGCCTCTAGAGAATGAGCAGTTCTTC
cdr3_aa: CASGGGGPLENEQFF

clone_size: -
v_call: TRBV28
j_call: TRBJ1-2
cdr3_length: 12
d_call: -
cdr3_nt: TGTGCCAGCAGTTTAGGGGCGGGGGTCTACACCTTC
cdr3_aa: CASSLGAGVYTF

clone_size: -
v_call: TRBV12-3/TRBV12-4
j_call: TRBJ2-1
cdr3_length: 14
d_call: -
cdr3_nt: TGTGCCAGCAGTTTGAGGGTTTCCAGCAATGAGCAGTTCTTC
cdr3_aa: CASSLRVSSNEQFF

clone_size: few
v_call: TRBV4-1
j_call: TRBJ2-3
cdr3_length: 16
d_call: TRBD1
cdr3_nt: TGCGCCAGCAGCCGAATCTGGACAGGGGGCACAGATACGCAGTATTTT
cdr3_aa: CASSRIWTGGTDTQYF

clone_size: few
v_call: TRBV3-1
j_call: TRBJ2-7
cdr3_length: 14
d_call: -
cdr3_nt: TGTGCCAGCAGCCAAGATAACACGGTGGGTCAACAGTACTTC
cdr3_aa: CASSQDNTVGQQYF

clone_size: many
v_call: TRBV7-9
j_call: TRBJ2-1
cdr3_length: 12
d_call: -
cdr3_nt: TGTGCCAGCAGAGACAGGTACAATGAGCAGTTCTTC
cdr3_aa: CASRDRYNEQFF

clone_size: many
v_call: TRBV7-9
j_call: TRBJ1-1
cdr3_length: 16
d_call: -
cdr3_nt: TGTGCCAGCAGCACCTGGACTCCCACGCGGAACACTGAAGCTTTCTTT
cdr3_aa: CASSTWTPTRNTEAFF

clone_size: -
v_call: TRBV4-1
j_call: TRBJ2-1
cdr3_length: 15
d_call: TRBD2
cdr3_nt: TGCGCCAGCAGCCAAGCCACTAGCGGGAGCAATGAGCAGTTCTTC
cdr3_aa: CASSQATSGSNEQFF

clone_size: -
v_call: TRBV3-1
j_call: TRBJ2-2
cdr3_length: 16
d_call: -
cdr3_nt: TGTGCCAGCAGTCAACCCCGGACAACTAACACCGGGGAGCTGTTTTTT
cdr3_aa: CASSQPRTTNTGELFF

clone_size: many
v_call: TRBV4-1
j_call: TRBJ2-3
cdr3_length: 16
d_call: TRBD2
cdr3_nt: TGCGCCAGCAGCCAAGATGAGGCTAGCGGGTCAGATACGCAGTATTTT
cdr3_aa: CASSQDEASGSDTQYF

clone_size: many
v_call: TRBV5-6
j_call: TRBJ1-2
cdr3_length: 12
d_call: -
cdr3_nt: TGTGCCAGCAGCTTGCAAGGTGAAGTCTACACCTTC
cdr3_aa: CASSLQGEVYTF

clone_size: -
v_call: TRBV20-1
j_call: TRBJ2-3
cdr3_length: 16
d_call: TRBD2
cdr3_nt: TGCAGTGCTAGAGATGGAGGCGGGAGGGCCACCAATACGCAGTATTTT
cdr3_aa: CSARDGGGRATNTQYF

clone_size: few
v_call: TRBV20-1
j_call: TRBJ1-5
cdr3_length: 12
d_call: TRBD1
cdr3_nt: TGCAGTGCCGGGACAGGGGACCAGCCCCAGCATTTT
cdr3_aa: CSAGTGDQPQHF

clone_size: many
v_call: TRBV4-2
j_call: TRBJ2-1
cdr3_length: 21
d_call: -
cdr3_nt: TGTGCCAGCAGCCAAGTGGAGGGGAGGGGGCACCAAGGTTCCTCCTACAATGAGCAGTTCTTC
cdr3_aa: CASSQVEGRGHQGSSYNEQFF

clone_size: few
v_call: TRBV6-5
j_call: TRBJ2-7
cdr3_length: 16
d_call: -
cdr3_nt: TGTGCCAGCAGTTCTCGAGTGGGGCAGGGGTTCAACGAGCAGTACTTC
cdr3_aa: CASSSRVGQGFNEQYF

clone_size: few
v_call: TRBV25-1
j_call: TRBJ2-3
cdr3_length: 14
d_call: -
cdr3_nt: TGTGCCAGCCAGAGTTCACGAGAGGCAGATACGCAGTATTTT
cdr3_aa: CASQSSREADTQYF

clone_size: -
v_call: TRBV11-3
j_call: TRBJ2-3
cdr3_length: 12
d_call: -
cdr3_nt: TGTGCCAGCAACTCCTTCGAGGATACGCAGTATTTT
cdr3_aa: CASNSFEDTQYF

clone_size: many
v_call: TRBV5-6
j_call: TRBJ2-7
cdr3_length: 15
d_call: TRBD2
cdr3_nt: TGTGCCAGCAGCTGGACTAGCGGACTCTCCTACGAGCAGTACTTC
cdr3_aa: CASSWTSGLSYEQYF